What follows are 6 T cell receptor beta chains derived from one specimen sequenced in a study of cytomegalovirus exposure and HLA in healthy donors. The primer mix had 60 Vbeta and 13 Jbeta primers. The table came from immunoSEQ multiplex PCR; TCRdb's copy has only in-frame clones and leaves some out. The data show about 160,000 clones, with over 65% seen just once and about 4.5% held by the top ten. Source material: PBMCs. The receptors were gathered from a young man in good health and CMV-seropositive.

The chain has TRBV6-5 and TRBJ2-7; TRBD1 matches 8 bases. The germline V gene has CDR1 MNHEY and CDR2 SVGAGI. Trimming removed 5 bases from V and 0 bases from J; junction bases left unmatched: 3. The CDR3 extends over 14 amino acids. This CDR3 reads CASSPGTGSYEQYV. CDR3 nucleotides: TGTGCCAGCAGTCCGGGGACAGGCTCCTACGAGCAGTACGTC.

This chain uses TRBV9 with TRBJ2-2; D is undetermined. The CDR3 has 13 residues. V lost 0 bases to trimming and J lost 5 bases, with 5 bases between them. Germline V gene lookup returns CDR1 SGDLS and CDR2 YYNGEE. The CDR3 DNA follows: TGTGCCAGCAGCGTAGGAGGAACCGGGGAGCTGTTTTTT. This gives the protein CASSVGGTGELFF.

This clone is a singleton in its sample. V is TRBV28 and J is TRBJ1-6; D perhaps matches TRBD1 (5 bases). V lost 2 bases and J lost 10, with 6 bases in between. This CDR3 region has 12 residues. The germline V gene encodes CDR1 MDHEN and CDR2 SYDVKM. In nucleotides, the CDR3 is TGTGCCAGCAGTTTAGACAGCTCACCCCTCCACTTT. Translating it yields CASSLDSSPLHF.

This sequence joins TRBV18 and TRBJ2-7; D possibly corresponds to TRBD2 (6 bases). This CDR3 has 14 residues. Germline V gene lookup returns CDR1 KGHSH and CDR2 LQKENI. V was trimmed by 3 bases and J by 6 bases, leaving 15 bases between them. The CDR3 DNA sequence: TGTGCCAGCTCACCCTCTGGAGGGGCTCCCGAGCAGTACGTC. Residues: CASSPSGGAPEQYV.

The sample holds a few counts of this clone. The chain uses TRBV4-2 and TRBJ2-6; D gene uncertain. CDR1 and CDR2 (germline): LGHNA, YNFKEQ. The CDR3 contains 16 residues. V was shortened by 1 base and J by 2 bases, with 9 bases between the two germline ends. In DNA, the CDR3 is TGTGCCAGCAGCCAAGTGGTCCGGGCTGGGGCCAACGTCCTGACTTTC. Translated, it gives CASSQVVRAGANVLTF.

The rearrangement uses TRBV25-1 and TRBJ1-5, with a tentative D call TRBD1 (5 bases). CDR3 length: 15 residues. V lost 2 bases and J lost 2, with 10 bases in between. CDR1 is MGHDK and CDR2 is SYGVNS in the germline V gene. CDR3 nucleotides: TGTGCCAGCAGTGAAGGAGAACAGGGCAATCAGCCCCAGCATTTT. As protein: CASSEGEQGNQPQHF.